The 6 T cell receptor beta chains given below trace back to one sample, sequenced in a study of cytomegalovirus exposure and HLA in healthy donors. The PCR had 60 Vbeta and 13 Jbeta primers. Assay used: immunoSEQ multiplex PCR; TCRdb lists only in-frame clones, some missing. The repertoire consists of 150,000 to 200,000 clones, with approximately 80% occurring once and the leading ten covering approximately 1.1%. The sample taken for sequencing was PBMCs. The receptors originated from a woman aged 40 to 49 in good health and CMV-seronegative.

This chain connects TRBV7-2 to TRBJ2-3; D gene unclear. Germline-derived CDR1 and CDR2 are SGHTA and FQGNSA. V was pared by 1 base and J by 3 bases, with 5 bases between. The CDR3 covers 13 residues. CDR3 nucleotides: TGTGCCAGCAGCTTAGATTTAACAGATACGCAGTATTTT. This encodes CASSLDLTDTQYF.

This clone was counted a few times. Other DNA sequences in this sample translate to the same CDR3. The rearrangement joins TRBV5-5 to TRBJ1-1; 7 nucleotides match TRBD1. V shed 1 base and J 3 bases; nucleotides not matched to a gene: 0. CDR1 is SGHKS, CDR2 YYEKEE, per germline (reference sequence). The CDR3 runs to 13 residues. The CDR3 nucleotides read TGTGCCAGCAGCTTGACAGGGGACACTGAAGCTTTCTTT. Translated: CASSLTGDTEAFF.

The genes are TRBV12-5 and TRBJ1-2; D gene ambiguous. The V gene lost 4 bases and the J gene lost 0 bases, with 12 bases spanning the gap. CDR1 and CDR2 from the germline V gene are LGHNT and FRNRAP. The CDR3 extends over 15 amino acids. The CDR3 loop reads CASGSLYRANYGYTF. In DNA, the CDR3 is TGTGCTAGTGGTTCCCTGTACAGAGCTAACTATGGCTACACCTTC.

The J gene is TRBJ2-3, the V gene TRBV28, with 8 bases lining up with TRBD2. CDR3 length: 15 amino acids. The germline gives CDR1 MDHEN, CDR2 SYDVKM. J lost 2 bases, V lost 5 bases, and 6 bases had no gene match. CDR3 nucleotides: TGTGCCAGCAGTAGTACGGGAGGGATCACAGATACGCAGTATTTT. Translated, it gives CASSSTGGITDTQYF.

The chain uses TRBV29-1 and TRBJ1-2; 7 bases fit TRBD1. Trimming removed 6 bases from V and 0 bases from J; junction bases left unmatched: 4. The CDR3 covers 13 residues. Germline-derived CDR1 and CDR2 are SQVTM and ANQGSEA. This CDR3 reads CSVGQAANYGYTF. CDR3 nucleotides: TGCAGCGTCGGACAGGCGGCTAACTATGGCTACACCTTC.

The V gene is TRBV7-9, the J gene TRBJ1-1, with 7 bases identical to TRBD1. The CDR3 has 14 residues. V trimming: 1 base; J trimming: 4 bases; junction bases outside the gene matches: 3. CDR1 is SEHNR, CDR2 FQNEAQ, per germline (reference sequence). This chain's CDR3 is CASSLDRGSTEAFF. The CDR3 nucleotides read TGTGCCAGCAGCTTAGACAGGGGCAGCACTGAAGCTTTCTTT.